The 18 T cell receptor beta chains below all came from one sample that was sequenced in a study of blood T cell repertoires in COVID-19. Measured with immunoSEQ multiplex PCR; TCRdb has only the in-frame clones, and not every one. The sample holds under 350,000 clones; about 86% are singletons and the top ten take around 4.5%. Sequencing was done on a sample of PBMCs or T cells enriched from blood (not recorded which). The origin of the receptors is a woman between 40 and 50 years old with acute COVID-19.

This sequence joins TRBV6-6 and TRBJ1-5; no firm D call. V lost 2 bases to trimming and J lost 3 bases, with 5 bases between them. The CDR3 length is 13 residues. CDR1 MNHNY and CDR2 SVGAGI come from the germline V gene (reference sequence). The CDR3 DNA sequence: TGTGCCAGCAGTTACCTAGACAATCAGCCCCAGCATTTT. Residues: CASSYLDNQPQHF.

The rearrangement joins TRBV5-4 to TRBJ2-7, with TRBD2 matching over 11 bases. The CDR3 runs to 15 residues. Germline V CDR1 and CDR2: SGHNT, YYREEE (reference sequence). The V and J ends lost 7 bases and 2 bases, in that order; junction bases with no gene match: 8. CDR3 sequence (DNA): TGTGCCAGCGGGTTACTAGCGGGGGAAGCCTACGAGCAGTACTTC. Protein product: CASGLLAGEAYEQYF.

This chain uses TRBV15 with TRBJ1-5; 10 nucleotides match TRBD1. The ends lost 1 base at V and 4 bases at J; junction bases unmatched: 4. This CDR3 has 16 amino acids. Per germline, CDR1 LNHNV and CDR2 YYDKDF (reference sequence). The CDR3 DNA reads TGTGCCACCAGCAGAGGGGGACAGGGGCGGAATCAGCCCCAGCATTTT. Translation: CATSRGGQGRNQPQHF. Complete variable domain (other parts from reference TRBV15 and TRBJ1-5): DAMVIQNPRYQVTQFGKPVTLSCSQTLNHNVMYWYQQKSSQAPKLLFHYYDKDFNNEADTPDNFQSRRPNTSFCFLDIRSPGLGDTAMYLCATSRGGQGRNQPQHFGDGTRLSIL.

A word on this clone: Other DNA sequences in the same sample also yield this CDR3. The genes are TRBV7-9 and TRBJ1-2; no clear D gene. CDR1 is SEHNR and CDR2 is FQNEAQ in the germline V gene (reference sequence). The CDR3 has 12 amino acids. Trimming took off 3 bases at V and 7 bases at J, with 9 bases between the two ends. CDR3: CASSLERGGYTF. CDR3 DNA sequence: TGTGCCAGCAGCTTGGAGCGTGGTGGCTACACCTTC.

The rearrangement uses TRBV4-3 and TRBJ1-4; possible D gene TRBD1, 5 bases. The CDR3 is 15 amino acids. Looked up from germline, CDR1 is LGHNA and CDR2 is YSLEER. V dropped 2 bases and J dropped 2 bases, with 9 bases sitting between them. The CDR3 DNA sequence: TGCGCCAGCAGCCAACAGGGAGGCACTAATGAAAAACTGTTTTTT. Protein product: CASSQQGGTNEKLFF.

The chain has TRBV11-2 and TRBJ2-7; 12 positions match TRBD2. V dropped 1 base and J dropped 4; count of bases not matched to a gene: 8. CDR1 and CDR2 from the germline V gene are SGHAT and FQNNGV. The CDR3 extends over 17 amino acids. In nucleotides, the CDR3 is TGTGCCAGCAGCTTAGTGCAAGGGCTAGCGGGGGGGTACGAGCAGTACTTC. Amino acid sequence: CASSLVQGLAGGYEQYF.

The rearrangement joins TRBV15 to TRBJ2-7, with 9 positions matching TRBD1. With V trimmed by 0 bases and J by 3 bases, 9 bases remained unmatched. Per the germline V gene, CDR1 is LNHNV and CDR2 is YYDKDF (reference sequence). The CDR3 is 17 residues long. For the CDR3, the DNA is TGTGCCACCAGCAGAGACCCACCGGGACAGGGAATCTACGAGCAGTACTTC. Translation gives CATSRDPPGQGIYEQYF.

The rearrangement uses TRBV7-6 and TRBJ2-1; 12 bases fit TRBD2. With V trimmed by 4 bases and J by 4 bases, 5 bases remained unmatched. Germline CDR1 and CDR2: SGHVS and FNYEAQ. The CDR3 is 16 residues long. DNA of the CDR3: TGTGCCAGCAGCTCCGGGACTAGCGGGCAATACAATGAGCAGTTCTTC. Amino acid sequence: CASSSGTSGQYNEQFF.

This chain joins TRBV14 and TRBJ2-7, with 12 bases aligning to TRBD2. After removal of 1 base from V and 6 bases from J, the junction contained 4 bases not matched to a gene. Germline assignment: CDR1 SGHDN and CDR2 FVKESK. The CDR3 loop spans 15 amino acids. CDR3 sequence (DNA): TGTGCCAGCAGCCAAGTATCTAGCGGGGGGGCCGAGCAGTACTTC. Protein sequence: CASSQVSSGGAEQYF. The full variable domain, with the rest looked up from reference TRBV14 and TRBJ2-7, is EAGVTQFPSHSVIEKGQTVTLRCDPISGHDNLYWYRRVMGKEIKFLLHFVKESKQDESGMPNNRFLAERTGGTYSTLKVQPAELEDSGVYFCASSQVSSGGAEQYFGPGTRLTVT.

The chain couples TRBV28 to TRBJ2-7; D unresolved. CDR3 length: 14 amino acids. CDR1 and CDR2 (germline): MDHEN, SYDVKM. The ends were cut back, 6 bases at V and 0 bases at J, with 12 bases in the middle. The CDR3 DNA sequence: TGTGCCAGCAGCTCTTTTCCGAGCTCCTACGAGCAGTACTTC. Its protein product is CASSSFPSSYEQYF.

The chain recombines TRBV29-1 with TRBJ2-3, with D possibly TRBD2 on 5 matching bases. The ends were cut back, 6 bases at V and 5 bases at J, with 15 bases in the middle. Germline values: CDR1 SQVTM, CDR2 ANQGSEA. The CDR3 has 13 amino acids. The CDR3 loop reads CSVRREPQDTQYF. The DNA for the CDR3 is TGCAGCGTAAGACGGGAACCTCAAGATACGCAGTATTTT.

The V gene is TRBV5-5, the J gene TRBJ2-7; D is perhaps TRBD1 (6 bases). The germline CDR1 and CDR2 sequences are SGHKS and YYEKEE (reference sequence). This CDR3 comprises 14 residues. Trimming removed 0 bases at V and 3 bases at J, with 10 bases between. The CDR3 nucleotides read TGTGCCAGCAGCTTGGACAGGGCCTTCTACGAGCAGTACTTC. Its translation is CASSLDRAFYEQYF.

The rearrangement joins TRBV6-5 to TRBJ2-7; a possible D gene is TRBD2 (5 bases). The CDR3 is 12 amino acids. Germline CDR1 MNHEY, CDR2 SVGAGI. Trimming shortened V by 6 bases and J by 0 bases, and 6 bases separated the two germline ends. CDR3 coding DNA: TGTGCCAGCAGGGGGAGCTCCTACGAGCAGTACTTC. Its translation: CASRGSSYEQYF.

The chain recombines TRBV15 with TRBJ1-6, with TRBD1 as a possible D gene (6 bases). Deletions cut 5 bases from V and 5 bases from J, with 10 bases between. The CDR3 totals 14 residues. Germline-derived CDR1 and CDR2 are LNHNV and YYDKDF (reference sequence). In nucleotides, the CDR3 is TGTGCCACCAGCCGGGACAAACATAATTCACCCCTCCACTTT. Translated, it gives CATSRDKHNSPLHF.

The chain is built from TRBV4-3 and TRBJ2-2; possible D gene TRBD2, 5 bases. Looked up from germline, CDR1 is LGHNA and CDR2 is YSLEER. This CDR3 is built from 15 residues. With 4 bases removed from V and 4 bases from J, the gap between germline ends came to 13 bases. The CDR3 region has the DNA TGCGCCAGCAGCCCTTATCGGGGAACCACCGGGGAGCTGTTTTTT. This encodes CASSPYRGTTGELFF.

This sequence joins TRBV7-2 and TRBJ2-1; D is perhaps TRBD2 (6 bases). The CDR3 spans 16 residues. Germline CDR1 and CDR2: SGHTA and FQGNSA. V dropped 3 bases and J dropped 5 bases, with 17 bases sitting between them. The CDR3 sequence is CASSLGAKAGHNEQFF. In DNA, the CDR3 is TGTGCCAGCAGCTTGGGAGCTAAGGCGGGACACAATGAGCAGTTCTTC.

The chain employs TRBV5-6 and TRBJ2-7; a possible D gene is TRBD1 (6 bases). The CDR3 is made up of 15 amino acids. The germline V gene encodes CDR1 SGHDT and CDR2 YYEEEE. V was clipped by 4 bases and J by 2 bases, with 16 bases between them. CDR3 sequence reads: CASSGGHPITYEQYF. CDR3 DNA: TGTGCCAGCAGCGGGGGACATCCCATAACCTACGAGCAGTACTTC. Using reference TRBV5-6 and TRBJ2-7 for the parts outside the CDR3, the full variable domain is DAGVTQSPTHLIKTRGQQVTLRCSPKSGHDTVSWYQQALGQGPQFIFQYYEEEERQRGNFPDRFSGHQFPNYSSELNVNALLLGDSALYLCASSGGHPITYEQYFGPGTRLTVT.

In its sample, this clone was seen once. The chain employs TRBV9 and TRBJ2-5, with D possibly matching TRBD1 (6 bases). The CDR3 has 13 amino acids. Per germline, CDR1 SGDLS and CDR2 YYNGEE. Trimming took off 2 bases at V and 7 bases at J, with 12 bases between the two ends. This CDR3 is CASSVGATGTQYF. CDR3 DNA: TGTGCCAGCAGCGTGGGGGCGACCGGGACCCAGTACTTC.